This TCR beta chain was profiled in a study of regulatory T cells in long-lasting Graves disease. Study in general: The term persistent Graves' disease signified upward of 5 years on antithyroid drugs with positive TSH receptor antibodies. Notes on the study in general: Newly diagnosed Graves' patients exceeded persistent ones in TCR diversity. Among the persistent patients, 2,741 public clonotypes were shared, more than the roughly 970 shared among new patients. Rather than thyroid tissue, only peripheral blood underwent study.

Time point here: persistent/refractory GD, antithyroid drugs over 5 years with positive TRAb. The TCR library was made from RNA extracted from PBMCs. With regard to this clonotype: Antigen unknown.

Trimming left V 5 bases short and J 4 bases short, with 10 bases between. This CDR3 region has 13 residues. CDR1 SGHVS and CDR2 FQNEAQ come from the germline V gene. Library construction for TCR beta used iRepertoire HTBI primers and Arm-PCR of CDR3 regions. TCRdb re-analysed the multiplex PCR reads in MiXCR, keeping a single row per CDR3 protein. The sample holds hundreds of thousands of distinct CDR3 sequences, less than 25% seen once. This rearrangement joins TRBV7-8 to TRBJ2-3; D could derive from TRBD1 or TRBD2 (5 bases each). The material sequenced was peripheral blood mononuclear cells (PBMCs), taken when the disease was refractory, from a patient treated with antithyroid drugs. The sequence came from a female donor with Graves disease. The CDR3 sequence: CASSAGTADTQYF. The DNA of the CDR3 is TGTGCCAGCAGCGCAGGGACCGCAGATACGCAGTATTTT.